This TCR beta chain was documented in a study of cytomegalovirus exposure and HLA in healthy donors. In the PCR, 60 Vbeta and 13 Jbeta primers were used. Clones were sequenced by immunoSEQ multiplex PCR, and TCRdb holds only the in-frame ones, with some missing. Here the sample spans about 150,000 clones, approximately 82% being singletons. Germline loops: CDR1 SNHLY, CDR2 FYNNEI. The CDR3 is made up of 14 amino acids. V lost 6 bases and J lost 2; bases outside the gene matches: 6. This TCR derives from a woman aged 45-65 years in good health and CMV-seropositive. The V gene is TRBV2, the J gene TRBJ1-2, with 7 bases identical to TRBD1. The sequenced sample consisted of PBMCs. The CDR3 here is CASSYRGRNYGYTF. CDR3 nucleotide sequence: TGTGCCAGCAGCTACAGGGGAAGGAACTATGGCTACACCTTC. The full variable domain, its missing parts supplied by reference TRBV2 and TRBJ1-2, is EPEVTQTPSHQVTQMGQEVILRCVPISNHLYFYWYRQILGQKVEFLVSFYNNEISEKSEIFDDQFSVERPDGSNFTLKIRSTKLEDSAMYFCASSYRGRNYGYTFGSGTRLTVV.